This T cell receptor beta chain emerged from a study of T cells after yellow fever vaccination. The CDR3 is made up of 14 amino acids. TCRdb used MiXCR to reprocess the 5' RACE reads, holding one entry per CDR3 protein. The profile shows approximately 330,000 distinct CDR3 sequences, roughly 4% of them singletons. The chain links TRBV21-1 to TRBJ2-2; the table's D call, TRBD1, has no DNA check behind it. TRBV21-1 is listed as a pseudogene. Sample: PBMCs, taken 5 days after the yellow fever booster vaccination. This sequence was found in a young man who received the YFV17D yellow fever vaccine. The CDR3 loop is CASSNSTATGELFF. Written as DNA, the CDR3 is TGTGCCAGCAGCAACTCGACAGCTACCGGGGAGCTGTTTTTT.